Listed below are T cell receptor beta chains from one sample, sequenced in a study of PD-1 blockade in classical Hodgkin lymphoma. Using immunoSEQ multiplex PCR, the repertoire was profiled, and TCRdb retains in-frame clones only, with some absent. There are fewer than 90,000 clones in the sample; about 89% occur only once, and 22% lies in the top ten. Source: peripheral blood mononuclear cells (PBMCs), taken at baseline. The receptors derive from a human donor with classical Hodgkin lymphoma. Each CDR3 is given without its conserved first and last residue.

TRBJ2-1 14 TRBV19 ASSIVLADTYNEQF
TRBJ2-7 11 TRBV7-2 ASSPGTIYEQY
TRBJ2-3 13 TRBV18 ASSPLGAGTDTQY
TRBJ2-5 13 TRBV12-5 ASGLWGGVVETQY
TRBJ2-2 14 TRBV5-1 ASRGSGTWDTGELF
TRBJ2-1 10 TRBV5-6 ASSKRPPGQF
TRBJ2-7 10 TRBV6-5 ASSDLAYEQY
TRBJ1-3 13 TRBV13 ASSLRQHSGNTIY
TRBJ2-3 13 TRBV6-5 ASSYRGRASDTQY
TRBJ2-3 11 TRBV5-1 ASSLAPTDTQY
TRBJ1-1 13 TRBV6-5 ASSYSRVSGTEAF
TRBJ1-3 16 TRBV5-4 ASSLAVGGKGSGNTIY
TRBJ2-7 13 TRBV5-1 ASSLAPDSPYEQY
TRBJ2-1 14 TRBV6-4 ASSDSGGRGNNEQF
TRBJ2-6 17 TRBV27 ASSFSITLRVSGANVLT
TRBJ2-1 13 TRBV30 AWSFSGSSYNEQF
TRBJ2-1 14 TRBV4-2 ASSQDPGLASNEQF
TRBJ2-2 10 TRBV10-1 ASSVNTGELF
TRBJ1-1 13 TRBV25-1 ASSDLGTGGTEAF
TRBJ2-7 11 TRBV7-2 ASSLASAYEQY
TRBJ2-6 13 TRBV7-9 ASSLGGSGANVLT
TRBJ2-7 15 TRBV11-2 ASSTYRGSVAAYEQY
TRBJ1-4 15 TRBV5-4 ASSLKQGPAANEKLF
TRBJ2-3 11 TRBV5-1 ASSSSQDYAQY
TRBJ1-1 11 TRBV5-1 ASSFDGLTEAF
TRBJ2-2 14 TRBV27 ASRSRLAENTGELF